What follows is one T cell receptor beta chain and its context. Its antigen is as yet unknown. MiXCR was run by TCRdb on the reads, yielding one entry per CDR3 protein. This table holds 490,000 or so distinct CDR3 sequences, over 9% found once. The data are from a study of T cell repertoires in cytomegalovirus infection. Notes on the study in general: HLA-C-restricted CMV-specific TCR beta clonotypes were dominant in the ex vivo response. Using cumulative public TCR beta family frequency, the authors identified those who carried CMV together with the relevant HLA.

The clonotype was recovered from a human donor in good health (CMV status not recorded). Some clones in this sample may be carry-over from other donors' samples. The sequenced sample consisted of PBMCs.

CDR3 in amino acids: CSVENEADYEQYF. The CDR3 bases are TGCAGCGTTGAAAACGAGGCCGACTACGAGCAGTACTTC. The V and J genes are TRBV29-1 and TRBJ2-7; unclear D gene. The germline V and J ends were trimmed by 2 bases and 3 bases, with 11 bases remaining between them. CDR3 length equals 13 residues. CDR1 is SQVTM and CDR2 is ANQGSEA in the germline V gene.